Listed here are 27 T cell receptor beta chains from one sample, sequenced in a study of blood T cell repertoires in COVID-19. Using immunoSEQ multiplex PCR, the repertoire was profiled, and TCRdb retains in-frame clones only, with some absent. The sample lists under 150,000 clones; 75% to 90% were seen once. Input material: peripheral blood. The origin of the receptors is a woman in her 40s with acute or convalescent COVID-19.

The CDR3 reads CASSLFSTSVNTEAFF. In DNA form, the CDR3 reads TGCGCCAGCAGCTTGTTCTCAACTTCGGTGAACACTGAAGCTTTCTTT. The chain has TRBV5-1 and TRBJ1-1; D is undetermined. Germline CDR1 is SGHRS and CDR2 is YFSETQ. The CDR3 covers 16 residues. V dropped 1 base and J dropped 0 bases, with 13 bases sitting between them.

This clone was found once. The rearrangement joins TRBV6-2 or TRBV6-3 to TRBJ2-1, with 8 bases matching TRBD1. CDR3 length: 16 residues. Germline CDR1 and CDR2: MNHEY and SVGEGT. Unmatched junction bases numbered 11, after V lost 4 bases and J lost 6 bases. The CDR3 sequence: CASSSVGDRNFNEQFF. The CDR3 region has the DNA TGTGCCAGCAGTTCCGTAGGGGACAGGAATTTCAATGAGCAGTTCTTC.

The count of this clone is one. The chain has TRBV7-2 and TRBJ2-1; D possibly corresponds to TRBD1 (6 bases). Deletions cut 6 bases from V and 5 bases from J, with 17 bases between. Germline V gene sequence: CDR1 SGHTA, CDR2 FQGNSA. CDR3 length: 15 residues. The chain's CDR3 is CASRQQQGSNNEQFF. The CDR3 DNA follows: TGTGCCAGCAGGCAGCAACAGGGAAGCAACAATGAGCAGTTCTTC.

The V and J genes are TRBV25-1 and TRBJ2-4; 8 positions agree with TRBD1. The V gene end was trimmed by 5 bases and the J gene end by 1 base; junction bases not matched to a gene: 10. The length of the CDR3 is 17 residues. The germline V gene has CDR1 MGHDK and CDR2 SYGVNS. The CDR3 sequence: CASSSLTGESAKNIQYF. Written as DNA, the CDR3 is TGTGCCAGCAGTTCCCTGACAGGGGAGTCGGCCAAAAACATTCAGTACTTC.

The chain carries TRBV7-6 and TRBJ2-3; possible D gene TRBD1, 5 bases. Germline-derived CDR1 and CDR2 are SGHVS and FNYEAQ. The V and J ends lost 1 base and 6 bases respectively, with 11 bases between them. The CDR3 spans 14 residues. Written as DNA, the CDR3 is TGTGCCAGCAGCTTAGGGCAGGGATCGGATACGCAGTATTTT. Protein sequence: CASSLGQGSDTQYF.

The rearrangement joins TRBV5-1 to TRBJ2-3; D call uncertain. Deletions cut 2 bases from V and 2 bases from J, with 12 bases between. The CDR3 is made up of 15 amino acids. Germline V gene lookup returns CDR1 SGHRS and CDR2 YFSETQ. DNA for the CDR3: TGCGCCAGCAGCTTATACGACGGGTACACAGATACGCAGTATTTT. It yields the protein CASSLYDGYTDTQYF.

This chain links TRBV6-1 with TRBJ2-2; D is perhaps TRBD2 (5 bases). This CDR3 spans 13 amino acids. V lost 3 bases and J 8 bases, leaving 10 bases between the germline ends. The germline gives CDR1 MNHNS, CDR2 SASEGT. CDR3 in DNA: TGTGCCAGCAGTGATTCGAGGGTGGGGGAGCTGTTTTTT. Protein sequence: CASSDSRVGELFF.

The chain links TRBV21-1 to TRBJ2-1; TRBD2 reflects the table's D call only, with no check against the DNA. TRBV21-1 is labeled a pseudogene. The CDR3 consists of 13 residues. CDR3 residues: CASSQTGDNEQFF. The CDR3 DNA follows: TGTGCCAGCAGCCAAACGGGGGACAATGAGCAGTTCTTC.

The chain combines TRBV7-2 with TRBJ2-6, with D tentatively TRBD2 (5 bases). The CDR3 is 15 residues long. V was pared by 2 bases and J by 2 bases, with 7 bases between. Looked up from germline, CDR1 is SGHTA and CDR2 is FQGNSA. In nucleotides, the CDR3 is TGTGCCAGCAGCTTAAGAGGGACTGGGGCCAACGTCCTGACTTTC. Its translation: CASSLRGTGANVLTF.

This rearrangement joins TRBV2 to TRBJ1-1, with D possibly TRBD1 on 5 matching bases. The CDR3 sequence is 14 residues long. The ends were cut back, 3 bases at V and 3 bases at J, with 11 bases in the middle. CDR1 and CDR2 (germline): SNHLY, FYNNEI. CDR3 bases: TGTGCCAGCAGTGAGAGCGGGACCCACACTGAAGCTTTCTTT. Amino acid sequence: CASSESGTHTEAFF.

The rearrangement uses TRBV27 and TRBJ2-1, with D uncertain. Germline lookup yields CDR1 MNHEY and CDR2 SMNVEV (reference sequence). V was pared by 3 bases and J by 0 bases, with 15 bases between. There are 17 residues in the CDR3. This chain's CDR3 is CASSFPGSQSSYNEQFF. The CDR3 region has the DNA TGTGCCAGCAGTTTCCCCGGGTCTCAGAGCTCCTACAATGAGCAGTTCTTC.

This chain uses TRBV3-1 (or the pseudogene TRBV3-2) with TRBJ1-3, with 7 bases matching TRBD1. This CDR3 is 17 amino acids long. Germline CDR1 is LGHDT and CDR2 is YNNKEL (reference sequence). The V gene end was trimmed by 2 bases and the J gene end by 3 bases; junction bases not matched to a gene: 10. In DNA, the CDR3 is TGTGCCAGCAGCCAACATCGACAGGGATCCCTTGGAAACACCATATATTTT. Protein: CASSQHRQGSLGNTIYF.

This clone has only one observation. The chain has TRBV11-2 and TRBJ2-1; TRBD2 agrees at 8 bases. This CDR3 contains 14 residues. Looked up from germline, CDR1 is SGHAT and CDR2 is FQNNGV. V trimming: 5 bases; J trimming: 8 bases; junction bases outside the gene matches: 8. The CDR3 nucleotides are TGTGCCAGCAGCGCTAACGGGGGGGAGTATGAGCAGTTCTTC. Its translation: CASSANGGEYEQFF.

This clone was found a few times. The CDR3 spells CASSDDKGVSGYTF. CDR3 bases: TGTGCCAGCAGTGATGATAAGGGGGTCTCTGGCTACACCTTC. The chain links TRBV2 to TRBJ1-2, with D perhaps matching TRBD1 (6 bases). The V gene lost 3 bases and the J gene lost 7 bases, with 15 bases spanning the gap. The CDR3 is made up of 14 amino acids. Germline V gene data show CDR1 as SNHLY and CDR2 as FYNNEI.

The gene calls are TRBV5-1 and TRBJ1-1; TRBD1 aligns across 11 bases. This CDR3 has 16 residues. CDR1 SGHRS and CDR2 YFSETQ come from the germline V gene. V shed 1 base and J 8 bases; nucleotides not matched to a gene: 10. CDR3 loop: CASSLTGTGGLTEAFF. CDR3 bases: TGCGCCAGCAGCTTGACCGGGACAGGGGGTCTAACGGAAGCTTTCTTT.

This chain connects TRBV2 to TRBJ2-5, with D possibly TRBD2 on 5 matching bases. Germline assignment: CDR1 SNHLY and CDR2 FYNNEI. Trimming pared 8 bases from V and 2 bases from J, leaving 9 bases between. This CDR3 spans 12 amino acids. This chain's CDR3 is CASRGDQETQYF. CDR3 bases: TGTGCCAGCCGGGGTGATCAAGAGACCCAGTACTTC.

This clone turned up a few times. This rearrangement joins TRBV10-3 to TRBJ2-3; 7 bases line up with TRBD1. Per the germline V gene, CDR1 is ENHRY and CDR2 is SYGVKD. V dropped 2 bases and J dropped 6; count of bases not matched to a gene: 8. CDR3 length equals 15 residues. Here the CDR3 DNA reads TGTGCCATCAGTGAGCCAGGGGGTGTACATGATACGCAGTATTTT. It translates to CAISEPGGVHDTQYF.

V usage is TRBV3-1 (or the pseudogene TRBV3-2) and J usage is TRBJ1-2, with TRBD1 as a possible D gene (5 bases). CDR3 length equals 15 residues. CDR1 and CDR2 (germline): LGHDT, YNNKEL (reference sequence). V was clipped by 5 bases and J by 7 bases, with 20 bases between them. CDR3 region: CASSTSAGGVGGYTF. As DNA, the CDR3 is TGTGCCAGCAGCACTTCGGCTGGGGGGGTTGGTGGCTACACCTTC.

The CDR3 reads CASSFGTTNEKLFF. The CDR3 DNA follows: TGTGCCAGCAGTTTCGGGACAACTAATGAAAAACTGTTTTTT. The chain is built from TRBV6-2 or TRBV6-3 and TRBJ1-4; D is unclear. The V gene lost 4 bases and the J gene lost 0 bases, with 6 bases spanning the gap. The CDR3 sequence is 14 residues long. In germline, CDR1 is MNHEY, CDR2 SVGEGT.

The chain carries TRBV20-1 and TRBJ2-3, with TRBD2 matching over 9 bases. The V gene's germline CDR1 is DFQATT and CDR2 SNEGSKA (reference sequence). There are 16 residues in the CDR3. V gave up 3 bases and J gave up 3 bases; unmatched junction bases: 10. The CDR3 region is CSASGVAGAGTDTQYF. The CDR3 region has the DNA TGCAGTGCTAGTGGGGTAGCGGGGGCGGGTACAGATACGCAGTATTTT.

The V call is TRBV27, the J call TRBJ1-5, with TRBD1 identical over 8 bases. Germline CDR1 reads MNHEY; CDR2 reads SMNVEV (reference sequence). The CDR3 extends over 15 amino acids. V was clipped by 3 bases and J by 3 bases; unmatched bases: 4. CDR3 residues: CASSFGQGPNQPQHF. The CDR3 bases are TGTGCCAGCAGTTTTGGACAGGGACCCAATCAGCCCCAGCATTTT.

With respect to this clone: Other DNA sequences in this sample translate to the same CDR3. The gene calls are TRBV3-1 (or the pseudogene TRBV3-2) and TRBJ1-2, with D perhaps matching TRBD1 (6 bases). The length of the CDR3 is 12 residues. Germline CDR1 LGHDT, CDR2 YNNKEL (reference sequence). Between the trimmed V and J ends, which lost 4 bases and 5 bases, there was a span of 8 bases. The CDR3 nucleotides are TGTGCCAGCAGCCCAGGGGAGTATGGCTACACCTTC. Encoded protein: CASSPGEYGYTF.

In its sample, this clone was seen a few times. The chain has TRBV30 and TRBJ2-2; D is undetermined. V lost 4 bases, J lost 5 bases, and 5 bases lay in between. Germline CDR1 is GTSNPN and CDR2 is SVGIG (reference sequence). The CDR3 spans 11 residues. This CDR3 is CAWTVTGELFF. The DNA for the CDR3 is TGTGCCTGGACGGTAACCGGGGAGCTGTTTTTT.

The chain joins TRBV10-1 to TRBJ2-5; 12 bases are a match to TRBD2. V lost 6 bases and J lost 5; bases outside the gene matches: 10. Germline CDR1 WNHNN, CDR2 SYGVQD (reference sequence). The CDR3 contains 16 residues. CDR3 residues: CASSPGLAGRVETQYF. CDR3 DNA: TGCGCCAGCAGCCCCGGACTAGCGGGGAGGGTGGAGACCCAGTACTTC.

V and J are TRBV19 and TRBJ2-3, with no clear D. V lost 7 bases to trimming and J lost 2 bases, with 10 bases between them. The CDR3 is made up of 13 amino acids. The V gene's germline CDR1 is LNHDA and CDR2 SQIVND (reference sequence). CDR3 amino acids: CASTGENTDTQYF. As DNA, the CDR3 is TGTGCCAGTACCGGAGAAAACACAGATACGCAGTATTTT.

The chain employs TRBV12-3 or TRBV12-4 and TRBJ1-2; TRBD1 might be the D (5 bases). V was clipped by 3 bases and J by 8 bases, with 13 bases between them. The CDR3 loop spans 13 amino acids. The CDR3 loop reads CASSFGQGGGYTF. The CDR3 DNA reads as TGTGCCAGCAGTTTCGGGCAGGGTGGAGGCTACACCTTC.

The rearrangement links TRBV5-1 to TRBJ2-1; the D gene is possibly TRBD1 (6 bases). Trimming pared 1 base from V and 2 bases from J, leaving 13 bases between. Germline V lookup: CDR1 SGHRS, CDR2 YFSETQ. The CDR3 is 16 residues long. The CDR3 sequence is CASSLLSRGPYNEQFF. CDR3 coding DNA: TGCGCCAGCAGCTTGTTGTCCAGGGGCCCCTACAATGAGCAGTTCTTC.